Shown below are 27 T cell receptor beta chains from a single sample sequenced in a study of regulatory and conventional T cells in RAG deficiency. Blood CD4+ CD25-high CD127-low regulatory T cells supplied the genomic DNA template. Sequencing used immunoSEQ multiplex PCR; TCRdb keeps in-frame clones, though not all of them. The table records roughly 29,000 clones, 75% to 95% of them present only once. These records were also assigned to another study, of regulatory T cells. That report notes: Primers: 52 TRBV forward and 13 TRBJ reverse.

Sequenced: Tregs sorted from blood. The receptors here all came from a human donor in good health.

The chain is built from TRBV6-1 and TRBJ2-2, with TRBD2 matching 11 bases. The CDR3 runs 19 residues. Germline CDR1 is MNHNS and CDR2 is SASEGT. V lost 0 bases to trimming and J lost 4 bases; unmatched junction nucleotides: 10. CDR3 in DNA: TGTGCCAGCAGTGAAGCGCCGGCTAGCGGGGGGATCCCCACCGGGGAGCTGTTTTTT. Residues: CASSEAPASGGIPTGELFF.

The chain is built from TRBV7-9 and TRBJ2-3, with TRBD1 matching 7 bases. The CDR3 has 19 amino acids. V was clipped by 5 bases and J by 2 bases; unmatched bases: 19. CDR1 is SEHNR, CDR2 FQNEAQ, per germline (reference sequence). The DNA of the CDR3 is TGTGCCAGCAGCCTATCGGGACAGACTTTTAGATTCCCCACAGATACGCAGTATTTT. It yields the protein CASSLSGQTFRFPTDTQYF.

This chain connects TRBV5-1 to TRBJ2-7; a possible D gene is TRBD2 (5 bases). The tail of the sequence fits TRBJ2-1 better, so the J call may be wrong. This CDR3 comprises 14 residues. CDR1 is SGHRS and CDR2 is YFSETQ in the germline V gene. The CDR3 nucleotides read TGCGCCAGCAGCCTGAGGGCTAGCCCCAATGAGCAGTTCTTC. This sequence encodes CASSLRASPNEQFF.

The CDR3 sequence: CAWSVQLDQPQHF. Here the CDR3 DNA reads TGTGCCTGGAGTGTACAACTCGATCAGCCCCAGCATTTT. This sequence joins TRBV30 and TRBJ1-5; D gene uncertain. The CDR3 is 13 amino acids. Between the trimmed V and J ends, which lost 0 bases and 5 bases, there was a span of 8 bases. Germline-derived CDR1 and CDR2 are GTSNPN and SVGIG (reference sequence).

The chain recombines TRBV4-2 with TRBJ2-5, with TRBD2 identical over 13 bases. Germline loops: CDR1 LGHNA, CDR2 YNFKEQ. V shed 4 bases and J 3 bases; nucleotides not matched to a gene: 5. The CDR3 totals 16 residues. For the CDR3, the DNA is TGTGCCAGCAGCCCCAGGACTAGCGGGGGAGAAGAGACCCAGTACTTC. As protein: CASSPRTSGGEETQYF.

This chain connects TRBV6-1 to TRBJ2-5; D may be TRBD1 or TRBD2 (5 bases each). The CDR3 runs 14 residues. CDR1 MNHNS and CDR2 SASEGT come from the germline V gene. Trimming removed 6 bases at V and 7 bases at J, with 18 bases between. Written as DNA, the CDR3 is TGTGCCAGCAGGGTGGGACCCCAGCAGGGGACCCAGTACTTC. Encoded protein: CASRVGPQQGTQYF.

The chain uses TRBV7-2 and TRBJ2-7; D might be TRBD2 (5 bases). Between the trimmed V and J ends, which lost 1 base and 6 bases, there was a span of 10 bases. Germline V gene sequence: CDR1 SGHTA, CDR2 FQGNSA. This CDR3 has 13 residues. This CDR3 is CASSLVGGSEQYF. Written as DNA, the CDR3 is TGTGCCAGCAGCTTAGTGGGTGGGAGCGAGCAGTACTTC.

This clone was seen more than once but under ten times. V usage is TRBV19 and J usage is TRBJ2-5, with TRBD1 matching 11 bases. The CDR3 length is 17 residues. The junction had 7 bases not matched to a gene; V was cut back by 3 bases and J by 1 base. Per germline, CDR1 LNHDA and CDR2 SQIVND (reference sequence). Written as DNA, the CDR3 is TGTGCCAGTAGTATCCGGGGGACAGGGGGTTTCCAAGAGACCCAGTACTTC. This gives the protein CASSIRGTGGFQETQYF.

The gene calls are TRBV6-5 and TRBJ1-2; 10 nucleotides agree with TRBD1. J was trimmed by 4 bases and V by 0 bases; bases with no gene match: 2. Germline V gives CDR1 MNHEY, CDR2 SVGAGI. The CDR3 loop spans 15 amino acids. The CDR3 region is CASSYSGQGTYGYTF. In DNA form, the CDR3 reads TGTGCCAGCAGTTACTCGGGACAGGGGACCTATGGCTACACCTTC.

The V call is TRBV5-5, the J call TRBJ1-5; the match to TRBD1 covers 7 bases. The CDR3 loop spans 15 amino acids. Germline values: CDR1 SGHKS, CDR2 YYEKEE (reference sequence). The junction had 6 bases not matched to a gene; V was cut back by 3 bases and J by 3 bases. CDR3 sequence reads: CASSWDSQYNQPQHF. The CDR3 DNA sequence: TGTGCCAGCAGCTGGGACAGTCAGTACAATCAGCCCCAGCATTTT.

The chain combines TRBV29-1 with TRBJ2-2; D is perhaps TRBD2 (7 bases). Germline V CDR1 and CDR2: SQVTM, ANQGSEA. The CDR3 loop spans 11 amino acids. CDR3 coding DNA: TGCAGTGGGGGGGCTGGCGGGGAGCTGTTTTTT. It codes for CSGGAGGELFF.

V usage is TRBV9 and J usage is TRBJ2-7; TRBD1 is a possible D gene (7 bases). CDR1 is SGDLS, CDR2 YYNGEE, per germline. The CDR3 extends over 14 amino acids. The germline V and J ends were trimmed by 5 bases and 2 bases, with 14 bases remaining between them. For the CDR3, the DNA is TGTGCCAGCAGTGGAGGGACAGCCCCCTACGAGCAGTACTTC. Its protein is CASSGGTAPYEQYF. Complete variable domain (other parts from reference TRBV9 and TRBJ2-7): DSGVTQTPKHLITATGQRVTLRCSPRSGDLSVYWYQQSLDQGLQFLIQYYNGEERAKGNILERFSAQQFPDLHSELNLSSLELGDSALYFCASSGGTAPYEQYFGPGTRLTVT.

The chain employs TRBV5-1 and TRBJ2-1; a possible D gene is TRBD1 (6 bases). This CDR3 spans 13 amino acids. Germline lookup yields CDR1 SGHRS and CDR2 YFSETQ. V was clipped by 3 bases and J by 4 bases, with 8 bases between them. CDR3 in DNA: TGCGCCAGCAGCTCGACAGGATACAATGAGCAGTTCTTC. Its translation: CASSSTGYNEQFF.

The rearrangement joins TRBV5-6 to TRBJ2-5; the match to TRBD1 covers 7 bases. Trimming cost V 4 bases and J 4 bases; bases outside gene matches: 7. Germline lookup yields CDR1 SGHDT and CDR2 YYEEEE. The CDR3 length is 14 residues. The CDR3 region is CASSPKGALETQYF. The CDR3 nucleotides are TGTGCCAGCAGCCCGAAGGGGGCTCTAGAGACCCAGTACTTC.

The chain joins TRBV7-9 to TRBJ1-6; 9 bases match TRBD1. J gave up 9 bases and V 1 base, and 10 bases lay outside the gene matches. The CDR3 runs to 17 residues. Per the germline V gene, CDR1 is SEHNR and CDR2 is FQNEAQ (reference sequence). In DNA form, the CDR3 reads TGTGCCAGCAGCTTAGGATGGAGACAGGGGGTTATTTCACCCCTCCACTTT. This gives the protein CASSLGWRQGVISPLHF. The full variable domain, completed using reference TRBV7-9 and TRBJ1-6, is DTGVSQNPRHKITKRGQNVTFRCDPISEHNRLYWYRQTLGQGPEFLTYFQNEAQLEKSRLLSDRFSAERPKGSFSTLEIQRTEQGDSAMYLCASSLGWRQGVISPLHFGNGTRLTVT.

V and J are TRBV18 and TRBJ1-2; the D gene is possibly TRBD1 (5 bases). The CDR3 runs 17 residues. Germline values: CDR1 KGHSH, CDR2 LQKENI. The germline V and J ends were trimmed by 6 bases and 4 bases, with 24 bases remaining between them. This chain's CDR3 is CASSPLVGARAIYGYTF. In DNA, the CDR3 is TGTGCCAGCTCTCCGTTAGTAGGCGCCAGGGCGATCTATGGCTACACCTTC.

The chain is built from TRBV19 and TRBJ2-3; D is possibly TRBD2 (5 bases). Germline assignment: CDR1 LNHDA and CDR2 SQIVND (reference sequence). The CDR3 loop spans 18 amino acids. V was shortened by 6 bases and J by 0 bases, with 22 bases between the two germline ends. The CDR3 sequence: CASSPTTAVSLSTDTQYF. CDR3 nucleotide sequence: TGTGCCAGTAGCCCGACTACCGCAGTTTCTTTGAGCACAGATACGCAGTATTTT. The variable domain in full, with the rest retrieved from reference TRBV19 and TRBJ2-3, is DGGITQSPKYLFRKEGQNVTLSCEQNLNHDAMYWYRQDPGQGLRLIYYSQIVNDFQKGDIAEGYSVSREKKESFPLTVTSAQKNPTAFYLCASSPTTAVSLSTDTQYFGPGTRLTVL.

Only a few counts were recorded for this clone. J is TRBJ2-3 and V is TRBV5-1, with 10 bases fitting TRBD2. CDR1 is SGHRS and CDR2 is YFSETQ in the germline V gene. V shed 1 base, J shed 4 bases, and the junction held 15 bases outside the gene matches. The CDR3 has 19 residues. CDR3 sequence: CASSLISGGGRAGSDTQYF. CDR3 in DNA: TGCGCCAGCAGCTTGATAAGCGGGGGGGGAAGAGCGGGATCAGATACGCAGTATTTT.

The chain uses TRBV13 and TRBJ2-1; 9 nucleotides align to TRBD2. V was pared by 3 bases and J by 3 bases, with 24 bases of the junction left unmatched. This CDR3 spans 22 amino acids. The germline V gene has CDR1 PRHDT and CDR2 FYEKMQ (reference sequence). The CDR3, as DNA: TGTGCCAGCAGCTTGAAGCGGGGGGAAGCCTTTGCCGGGTCGTCCAGCTACAATGAGCAGTTCTTC. Amino acid sequence: CASSLKRGEAFAGSSSYNEQFF.

The V and J genes are TRBV7-9 and TRBJ1-2; D not resolved. The V gene's germline CDR1 is SEHNR and CDR2 FQNEAQ (reference sequence). CDR3 length: 16 amino acids. V lost 5 bases and J lost 0, with 16 bases in between. In nucleotides, the CDR3 is TGTGCCAGCAGCCAGCGGGTACTACCAGCTAACTATGGCTACACCTTC. Encoded protein: CASSQRVLPANYGYTF.

The CDR3 loop reads CASSTRQGNTEAFF. The DNA for the CDR3 is TGCGCCAGCAGCACCCGACAGGGAAACACTGAAGCTTTCTTT. The chain is built from TRBV5-1 and TRBJ1-1; 7 bases map to TRBD1. Germline V gives CDR1 SGHRS, CDR2 YFSETQ. CDR3 length: 14 amino acids. The V gene end was trimmed by 4 bases and the J gene end by 2 bases; junction bases not matched to a gene: 5. Full variable domain (rest looked up from reference TRBV5-1 and TRBJ1-1): KAGVTQTPRYLIKTRGQQVTLSCSPISGHRSVSWYQQTPGQGLQFLFEYFSETQRNKGNFPGRFSGRQFSNSRSEMNVSTLELGDSALYLCASSTRQGNTEAFFGQGTRLTVV.

This clone was recorded only once. The rearrangement uses TRBV19 and TRBJ2-7; 10 bases are a match to TRBD1. The CDR3 has 15 amino acids. J was trimmed by 2 bases and V by 5 bases; bases with no gene match: 6. The germline gives CDR1 LNHDA, CDR2 SQIVND (reference sequence). In DNA, the CDR3 is TGTGCCAGTAGTGTCCGGGACAGGGGCCCCTACGAGCAGTACTTC. Residues: CASSVRDRGPYEQYF.

This clone was detected only once. The gene calls are TRBV6-1 and TRBJ2-2; TRBD1 might be the D (6 bases). Germline lookup yields CDR1 MNHNS and CDR2 SASEGT. V was cut by 5 bases and J by 12 bases, with 13 bases left in between. CDR3 size: 12 residues. DNA of the CDR3: TGTGCCAGCAGTCCCACCGGGACAAAGCTGTTTTTT. The encoded protein is CASSPTGTKLFF.

The gene calls are TRBV6-5 and TRBJ2-6, with unresolved D. Germline V gene lookup returns CDR1 MNHEY and CDR2 SVGAGI. V lost 5 bases to trimming and J lost 8 bases, with 16 bases between them. The CDR3 consists of 15 residues. Written as DNA, the CDR3 is TGTGCCAGCAGTCCTTACAGATCCAGGACCAACGTCCTGACTTTC. This gives the protein CASSPYRSRTNVLTF.

This CDR3 reads CASSLAQVSYGYTF. The CDR3 DNA reads as TGTGCCAGCAGCTTAGCGCAAGTTAGCTATGGCTACACCTTC. The chain carries TRBV7-8 and TRBJ1-2; D remains unclear. Germline V CDR1 and CDR2: SGHVS, FQNEAQ. Between the trimmed V and J ends, which lost 0 bases and 4 bases, there was a span of 9 bases. This CDR3 is built from 14 residues.

This rearrangement joins TRBV10-3 to TRBJ2-3, with TRBD2 identical over 13 bases. Germline V gene lookup returns CDR1 ENHRY and CDR2 SYGVKD. Trimming cost V 3 bases and J 4 bases; bases outside gene matches: 7. The CDR3 contains 17 residues. The CDR3 region is CAISDLPTSGGPDTQYF. The CDR3 DNA sequence: TGTGCCATCAGTGATTTACCGACTAGCGGGGGGCCAGATACGCAGTATTTT.

The gene calls are TRBV10-3 and TRBJ2-3; D ambiguous. V lost 10 bases, J lost 0 bases, and 8 bases lay in between. This CDR3 is built from 12 residues. Germline V gene lookup returns CDR1 ENHRY and CDR2 SYGVKD. CDR3 residues: CATLDSTDTQYF. CDR3 sequence (DNA): TGTGCCACATTGGACAGCACAGATACGCAGTATTTT.